The 21 T cell receptor beta chains below were found in one sample sequenced in a study of blood T cell repertoires in COVID-19. The repertoire was sequenced with immunoSEQ multiplex PCR; TCRdb's copy has only in-frame clones and lacks some. The repertoire consists of about 150,000 clones, with about 80% occurring once and the leading ten covering over 0.5%. Sequencing input: peripheral blood. Receptors were obtained from a man aged 60 to 69 with acute or convalescent COVID-19.

The rearrangement uses TRBV9 and TRBJ2-5; TRBD2 agrees at 9 bases. Per the germline V gene, CDR1 is SGDLS and CDR2 is YYNGEE. There are 14 residues in the CDR3. The V gene end was trimmed by 3 bases and the J gene end by 5 bases; junction bases not matched to a gene: 5. Here the CDR3 reads CASSGGLAFETQYF. The CDR3 region has the DNA TGTGCCAGCAGCGGGGGACTAGCATTCGAGACCCAGTACTTC.

The rearrangement uses TRBV27 and TRBJ2-2, with 9 bases aligning to TRBD2. V shed 6 bases, J shed 1 base, and the junction held 3 bases outside the gene matches. CDR3 length: 15 residues. The V gene's germline CDR1 is MNHEY and CDR2 SMNVEV (reference sequence). DNA for the CDR3: TGTGCCAGCAGGATGACTAGCGGGAACACCGGGGAGCTGTTTTTT. This encodes CASRMTSGNTGELFF.

The gene calls are TRBV3-1 (or the pseudogene TRBV3-2) and TRBJ1-2; D uncertain. The germline CDR1 and CDR2 sequences are LGHDT and YNNKEL (reference sequence). CDR3 length equals 12 residues. The V gene lost 6 bases and the J gene lost 4 bases, with 9 bases spanning the gap. The CDR3 DNA follows: TGTGCCAGCAGTACTTCAGGCTATGGCTACACCTTC. As protein: CASSTSGYGYTF.

This clone was counted a few times. The chain combines TRBV27 with TRBJ2-7; 8 nucleotides align to TRBD2. CDR3 size: 12 residues. The J segment lost 4 bases and the V segment lost 8 bases, leaving 4 bases of the junction unmatched. In germline, CDR1 is MNHEY, CDR2 SMNVEV (reference sequence). The CDR3 here is CASRGGLYEQYF. In DNA, the CDR3 is TGTGCCAGCCGGGGGGGTCTATACGAGCAGTACTTC.

This chain uses TRBV30 with TRBJ2-7; 13 bases align to TRBD2. The germline CDR1 and CDR2 sequences are GTSNPN and SVGIG (reference sequence). J lost 9 bases, V lost 0 bases, and 8 bases had no gene match. This CDR3 has 15 residues. The DNA of the CDR3 is TGTGCCTGGAGTGTTACTAGCGGGGGGGGTGGCGTGCAGTACTTC. Its translation: CAWSVTSGGGGVQYF.

This sequence joins TRBV7-8 and TRBJ1-3; 9 bases agree with TRBD1. This CDR3 has 14 residues. Germline CDR1 SGHVS, CDR2 FQNEAQ. V gave up 5 bases and J gave up 8 bases; unmatched junction bases: 7. The chain's CDR3 is CASSLRDRADTIYF. CDR3 DNA sequence: TGTGCCAGCAGCCTCCGGGACAGGGCGGACACCATATATTTT. Supplemented by reference TRBV7-8 and TRBJ1-3, the full variable domain reads GAGVSQSPRYKVAKRGQDVALRCDPISGHVSLFWYQQALGQGPEFLTYFQNEAQLDKSGLPSDRFFAERPEGSVSTLKIQRTQQEDSAVYLCASSLRDRADTIYFGEGSWLTVV.

The chain couples TRBV5-1 to TRBJ2-3, with TRBD2 identical over 10 bases. Germline CDR1 and CDR2: SGHRS and YFSETQ. The CDR3 consists of 14 residues. V shed 4 bases, J shed 1 base, and the junction held 0 bases outside the gene matches. DNA for the CDR3: TGCGCCAGCAGCACTAGCGGGGGCACAGATACGCAGTATTTT. Encoded protein: CASSTSGGTDTQYF.

This clone came up a few times. This chain connects TRBV2 to TRBJ1-1, with 10 positions matching TRBD1. The length of the CDR3 is 17 residues. CDR1 and CDR2 (germline): SNHLY, FYNNEI. Unmatched junction bases numbered 12, after V lost 3 bases and J lost 5 bases. The CDR3 nucleotides read TGTGCCAGCAGTGATTACCGGGACAGGGGACTGCGAACTGAAGCTTTCTTT. This sequence encodes CASSDYRDRGLRTEAFF.

The chain combines TRBV6-2 or TRBV6-3 with TRBJ2-7; D possibly corresponds to TRBD2 (5 bases). Germline V gene sequence: CDR1 MNHEY, CDR2 SVGEGT. The CDR3 runs 16 residues. V gave up 2 bases and J gave up 0 bases, with 14 bases separating them. CDR3 sequence: CASSYEVVASSYEQYF. CDR3 DNA: TGTGCCAGCAGTTACGAGGTGGTAGCGAGCTCCTACGAGCAGTACTTC.

This sequence joins TRBV9 and TRBJ2-5; the match to TRBD2 covers 8 bases. This CDR3 is built from 16 residues. CDR1 and CDR2 (germline): SGDLS, YYNGEE. V was clipped by 3 bases and J by 6 bases; unmatched bases: 13. This CDR3 is CASSARAGETGKTQYF. CDR3 in DNA: TGTGCCAGCAGCGCCCGAGCGGGAGAAACGGGGAAGACCCAGTACTTC.

This clone was counted only a few times. V usage is TRBV5-1 and J usage is TRBJ1-2, with D uncertain. This CDR3 spans 12 amino acids. Trimming left V 4 bases short and J 8 bases short, with 12 bases between. Germline V gene lookup returns CDR1 SGHRS and CDR2 YFSETQ. The CDR3 reads CASSLMDSGYTF. In DNA, the CDR3 is TGCGCCAGCAGCCTGATGGACTCGGGCTACACCTTC. The full variable domain, rest sourced from reference TRBV5-1 and TRBJ1-2, is KAGVTQTPRYLIKTRGQQVTLSCSPISGHRSVSWYQQTPGQGLQFLFEYFSETQRNKGNFPGRFSGRQFSNSRSEMNVSTLELGDSALYLCASSLMDSGYTFGSGTRLTVV.

V usage is TRBV19 and J usage is TRBJ2-1; TRBD2 matches at 9 bases. V dropped 5 bases and J dropped 2; count of bases not matched to a gene: 4. Germline CDR1 reads LNHDA; CDR2 reads SQIVND (reference sequence). The CDR3 runs to 15 residues. The CDR3 DNA sequence: TGTGCCAGTAGTCTCCAGCGGGGGGCCTACAATGAGCAGTTCTTC. Its translation: CASSLQRGAYNEQFF.

The CDR3 sequence is CASSNSGGETQYF. CDR3 DNA sequence: TGTGCCAGCAGCAATTCGGGAGGGGAGACCCAGTACTTC. The chain has TRBV3-1 (or the pseudogene TRBV3-2) and TRBJ2-5; 8 bases are shared with TRBD2. Germline CDR1 and CDR2: LGHDT and YNNKEL (reference sequence). Losses at the gene ends were 5 bases for V and 5 bases for J; bases not matched to a gene: 4. The CDR3 loop spans 13 amino acids.

This chain uses TRBV5-4 with TRBJ2-7; 9 bases align to TRBD1. CDR1 is SGHNT and CDR2 is YYREEE in the germline V gene (reference sequence). V lost 4 bases, J lost 2 bases, and 10 bases stayed unmatched. This CDR3 has 16 amino acids. The CDR3, as DNA: TGTGCCAGCAGCCCGGGGCAGGGACAGGGACCCTACGAGCAGTACTTC. Its protein product is CASSPGQGQGPYEQYF.

The chain uses TRBV10-2 and TRBJ1-5; D perhaps matches TRBD1 (5 bases). From germline, CDR1 is WSHSY and CDR2 SAAADI. This CDR3 contains 15 residues. V was cut by 3 bases and J by 3 bases, with 12 bases left in between. The chain's CDR3 is CASSERSRVNQPQHF. The CDR3 nucleotides are TGCGCCAGCAGTGAAAGGAGCAGGGTCAATCAGCCCCAGCATTTT.

This clone was seen only once. The V and J genes are TRBV6-5 and TRBJ2-7, with D possibly matching TRBD1 (5 bases). Germline loops: CDR1 MNHEY, CDR2 SVGAGI. The CDR3 has 13 residues. V was clipped by 6 bases and J by 5 bases, with 14 bases between them. This CDR3 is CASRTDSAHEQYF. CDR3 nucleotides: TGTGCCAGCAGGACTGACAGTGCCCACGAGCAGTACTTC.

The chain has TRBV11-1 and TRBJ1-2; TRBD1 agrees at 7 bases. Per the germline V gene, CDR1 is SGHAT and CDR2 is FQDESV (reference sequence). The length of the CDR3 is 13 residues. The V segment lost 5 bases and the J segment 4 bases; nucleotides outside the gene matches: 4. The DNA for the CDR3 is TGTGCCAGCAGCGTATCAGGGGGCTATGGCTACACCTTC. The encoded protein is CASSVSGGYGYTF.

A remark on this clone: Other DNA sequences within the sample encode an identical CDR3. The chain links TRBV28 to TRBJ2-7; 9 bases are shared with TRBD2. V shed 3 bases and J 3 bases; nucleotides not matched to a gene: 9. CDR1 and CDR2 from the germline V gene are MDHEN and SYDVKM. This CDR3 contains 16 residues. The CDR3 DNA follows: TGTGCCAGCAGTTTTAGCCTAGCGGGACTGAGCTACGAGCAGTACTTC. Translating gives CASSFSLAGLSYEQYF.

In nucleotides, the CDR3 is TGCACCAGCAGCCTCGCCACTGGACTAGCGGGCACCTACGAGCAGTACTTC. Amino acid sequence: CTSSLATGLAGTYEQYF. V is TRBV1 and J is TRBJ2-7; TRBD2, as called in the table, went unchecked against the DNA. TRBV1 is recorded as a pseudogene. This CDR3 has 17 residues.

The gene calls are TRBV2 and TRBJ2-7, with D perhaps TRBD1 (5 bases). In germline, CDR1 is SNHLY, CDR2 FYNNEI. The CDR3 totals 15 residues. V dropped 8 bases and J dropped 0 bases, with 17 bases sitting between them. The CDR3 protein is CASCLGQGSSYEQYF. The CDR3 DNA is TGTGCCAGCTGCCTCGGGCAGGGTAGCTCCTACGAGCAGTACTTC.

The chain couples TRBV24-1 to TRBJ2-1, with 8 bases that match TRBD2. CDR3 length: 15 amino acids. Per germline, CDR1 KGHDR and CDR2 SFDVKD. J was trimmed by 8 bases and V by 3 bases; bases with no gene match: 8. CDR3: CATSDEGLGQYEQFF. Here the CDR3 DNA reads TGTGCCACCAGTGATGAGGGACTAGGCCAGTATGAGCAGTTCTTC.